The 28 T cell receptor beta chains below come from one sample, sequenced in a study of T-cell reconstitution after alpha-beta-depleted transplantation in children. Unique molecular identifiers were incorporated during preparation of the TCRbeta library. TCRdb redid the calling of the PCR reads with MiXCR, one entry per CDR3 protein. The sample has 200,000 to 300,000 distinct CDR3 sequences, just under 8.5% seen once; the top ten hold 5% to 8%. The sequences come from PBMCs, mostly from graft donor cells, collected 180 days after TCRalphabeta/CD19-depleted stem cell transplant. The source of these receptors is a male patient younger than 18 who had a stem cell transplant for acute lymphoblastic leukemia, so the T cells may come from the graft donor.

Ten or more counts support this clonotype. The chain links TRBV29-1 to TRBJ2-3; D is undetermined. Per the germline V gene, CDR1 is SQVTM and CDR2 is ANQGSEA. V lost 0 bases and J 2 bases, leaving 15 bases between the germline ends. This CDR3 spans 16 amino acids. The CDR3 nucleotides read TGCAGCGTTGAAGATCTCCGACTTTTTTACACAGATACGCAGTATTTT. This translates into CSVEDLRLFYTDTQYF.

This clonotype was counted at least ten times. The chain uses TRBV7-9 and TRBJ1-6; the match to TRBD1 covers 9 bases. The CDR3 has 15 residues. Germline CDR1 and CDR2: SEHNR and FQNEAQ (reference sequence). V was clipped by 5 bases and J by 6 bases; unmatched bases: 5. The CDR3 nucleotides read TGTGCCAGCAGCCCAGGGACAGGGCTTAATTCACCCCTCCACTTT. Translated, it gives CASSPGTGLNSPLHF.

This clonotype appeared many times. For the CDR3, the DNA is TGCGCCAGCAGCTTGGCCGTGGGACTAGCAGAAGACGAGCAGTACTTC. Amino acid sequence: CASSLAVGLAEDEQYF. The chain carries TRBV5-1 and TRBJ2-7, with 9 bases aligning to TRBD2. Per germline, CDR1 SGHRS and CDR2 YFSETQ. V gave up 0 bases and J gave up 5 bases; unmatched junction bases: 9. This CDR3 spans 16 amino acids.

This clonotype was observed at least ten times. This chain joins TRBV5-1 and TRBJ1-1, with D hard to call. The CDR3 extends over 15 amino acids. Trimming took off 4 bases at V and 0 bases at J, with 13 bases between the two ends. Germline loops: CDR1 SGHRS, CDR2 YFSETQ. CDR3 region: CASSMTGPMNTEAFF. The CDR3 bases are TGCGCCAGCAGCATGACCGGGCCCATGAACACTGAAGCTTTCTTT.

In its sample, this clonotype was seen many times. This sequence joins TRBV11-3 and TRBJ2-1, with 8 bases lining up with TRBD2. This CDR3 is built from 15 residues. CDR1 SGHNT and CDR2 YENEEA come from the germline V gene. After removal of 8 bases from V and 4 bases from J, the junction contained 10 bases not matched to a gene. CDR3 region: CASADGGARYNEQFF. Here the CDR3 DNA reads TGTGCCAGCGCGGACGGGGGGGCGAGGTACAATGAGCAGTTCTTC.

This clonotype was seen many times. The chain uses TRBV9 and TRBJ1-4; D perhaps matches TRBD1 (6 bases). The V and J ends lost 2 bases and 3 bases respectively, with 11 bases between them. CDR1 and CDR2 (germline): SGDLS, YYNGEE. CDR3 length: 15 residues. CDR3 region: CASSVGGRANEKLFF. As DNA, the CDR3 is TGTGCCAGCAGCGTCGGGGGCCGGGCTAATGAAAAACTGTTTTTT.

This clonotype was detected ten times or more. This chain connects TRBV7-8 to TRBJ1-5, with 7 bases matching TRBD1. CDR1 is SGHVS, CDR2 FQNEAQ, per germline. The CDR3 has 13 residues. Unmatched junction bases numbered 10, after V lost 8 bases and J lost 9 bases. For the CDR3, the DNA is TGTGCCAGCTCGGGGGCCCCAGGGGGGCCCCAGCATTTT. Protein product: CASSGAPGGPQHF.

This clonotype was seen at least ten times. In nucleotides, the CDR3 is TGTGCCAGCAGTTCCGGAAACTATGGCTACACCTTC. It specifies CASSSGNYGYTF. V is TRBV12-3 or TRBV12-4 and J is TRBJ1-2; unclear D gene. This CDR3 contains 12 residues. Trimming cost V 4 bases and J 2 bases, with 5 bases left between them.

This clonotype was observed many times. V gene TRBV27 combines with J gene TRBJ2-1; the D is unclear. Trimming shortened V by 0 bases and J by 4 bases, and 10 bases separated the two germline ends. The length of the CDR3 is 15 residues. From germline, CDR1 is MNHEY and CDR2 SMNVEV (reference sequence). DNA for the CDR3: TGTGCCAGCAGTTTATCAGGGCCCCTATACAATGAGCAGTTCTTC. Amino acid sequence: CASSLSGPLYNEQFF.

This chain joins TRBV14 and TRBJ2-7; 9 bases agree with TRBD1. The CDR3 has 17 residues. Losses at the gene ends were 6 bases for V and 3 bases for J; bases not matched to a gene: 15. Germline lookup yields CDR1 SGHDN and CDR2 FVKESK. The CDR3 coding sequence is TGTGCCAGCAGTCATCGTTATCGTGGGACAGGGAACTACGAGCAGTACTTC. Its protein product is CASSHRYRGTGNYEQYF.

This clonotype was picked up many times. The V gene is TRBV10-3, the J gene TRBJ2-2; 8 bases match TRBD2. CDR3 size: 16 residues. Trimming cost V 2 bases and J 0 bases; bases outside gene matches: 2. From germline, CDR1 is ENHRY and CDR2 SYGVKD. The CDR3 reads CAISEGTRPNTGELFF. CDR3 bases: TGTGCCATCAGTGAGGGGACTAGACCGAACACCGGGGAGCTGTTTTTT.

This clonotype was recorded at least ten times. Sequence at one end of the junction differs from germline and may be a read error. V and J are TRBV5-1 and TRBJ2-3; tentative D call: TRBD1 (6 bases). The CDR3 spans 14 residues. Germline assignment: CDR1 SGHRS and CDR2 YFSETQ. The CDR3 DNA reads TGCGCCAGCAGCAAGGGACCCTCAGGGGATATGCAGTATTTT. Its translation: CASSKGPSGDMQYF.

This clonotype has ten or more counts. V usage is TRBV10-3 and J usage is TRBJ1-5, with 9 bases lining up with TRBD1. Germline trimming cut 10 bases from V and 5 bases from J; bases unmatched to any gene: 6. Per germline, CDR1 ENHRY and CDR2 SYGVKD. The CDR3 has 13 residues. The CDR3 loop is CATRDREYQPQHF. CDR3 nucleotides: TGTGCCACCCGGGACAGGGAGTATCAGCCCCAGCATTTT.

This clonotype was seen more than once but under ten times. The chain has TRBV4-3 and TRBJ1-2; no clear D gene. The CDR3 contains 16 residues. Trimming cost V 0 bases and J 8 bases, with 19 bases left between them. The germline CDR1 and CDR2 sequences are LGHNA and YSLEER. CDR3 nucleotide sequence: TGCGCCAGCAGCCAAGATGTAGTGGCGGGCGTGCAAGGCTACACCTTC. It translates to CASSQDVVAGVQGYTF.

This clonotype has at least ten counts. The chain is built from TRBV5-1 and TRBJ2-7; D unresolved. The CDR3 is 13 residues long. CDR1 and CDR2 (germline): SGHRS, YFSETQ. Between the trimmed V and J ends, which lost 0 bases and 2 bases, there was a span of 6 bases. The chain's CDR3 is CASSLEETYEQYF. The CDR3 coding sequence is TGCGCCAGCAGCTTGGAGGAAACCTACGAGCAGTACTTC.

This clonotype has at least ten counts. J is TRBJ1-1 and V is TRBV18; 8 positions agree with TRBD1. The CDR3 covers 16 residues. V shed 2 bases and J 4 bases; nucleotides not matched to a gene: 9. Germline assignment: CDR1 KGHSH and CDR2 LQKENI. CDR3 bases: TGTGCCAGCTCACCAAGGCCCAGGGGGCTCGGCACTGAAGCTTTCTTT. As protein: CASSPRPRGLGTEAFF. Using reference TRBV18 and TRBJ1-1 for the parts outside the CDR3, the full variable domain is NAGVMQNPRHLVRRRGQEARLRCSPMKGHSHVYWYRQLPEEGLKFMVYLQKENIIDESGMPKERFSAEFPKEGPSILRIQQVVRGDSAAYFCASSPRPRGLGTEAFFGQGTRLTVV.

About this clonotype: This may be a read error, as it is one base from a much larger clone. The J gene is TRBJ1-1, the V gene TRBV5-6; tentative D call: TRBD1 (5 bases). The V gene's germline CDR1 is SGHDT and CDR2 YYEEEE. Trimming left V 5 bases short and J 7 bases short, with 21 bases between. CDR3 length equals 15 residues. DNA for the CDR3: TGTGCCAGCAGGACTCAGGGACGGCCGGCTGGTGAAGCTTTCTTT. Amino acid sequence: CASRTQGRPAGEAFF. Looking up the rest from reference TRBV5-6 and TRBJ1-1 gives the full variable domain: DAGVTQSPTHLIKTRGQQVTLRCSPKSGHDTVSWYQQALGQGPQFIFQYYEEEERQRGNFPDRFSGHQFPNYSSELNVNALLLGDSALYLCASRTQGRPAGEAFFGQGTRLTVV.

The rearrangement joins TRBV5-1 to TRBJ1-6; 7 bases agree with TRBD1. The CDR3 spans 20 residues. V lost 1 base to trimming and J lost 4 bases; unmatched junction nucleotides: 17. The germline gives CDR1 SGHRS, CDR2 YFSETQ. DNA of the CDR3: TGCGCCAGCAGCTTGCGACGGCCCGGACAGGACCTGAATTATAATTCACCCCTCCACTTT. Protein: CASSLRRPGQDLNYNSPLHF.

As to this clonotype: A much larger clone sits a single nucleotide away, making a read error possible. The chain is built from TRBV27 and TRBJ1-5; tentatively, D is TRBD1 (5 bases). This CDR3 comprises 13 residues. V shed 5 bases and J shed 5 bases, with 10 bases lying between them. CDR1 MNHEY and CDR2 SMNVEV come from the germline V gene (reference sequence). The CDR3 DNA follows: TGTGCCAGCAGTGGCTGGGGACATCAGCCCCAGCATTTT. Translation gives CASSGWGHQPQHF.

This clonotype was seen many times. The chain is built from TRBV6-1 and TRBJ2-6; possible D gene TRBD2, 6 bases. The germline CDR1 and CDR2 sequences are MNHNS and SASEGT. The CDR3 is made up of 12 amino acids. Trimming took off 7 bases at V and 13 bases at J, with 14 bases between the two ends. Here the CDR3 DNA reads TGTGCCAGCACCCGTCCCGGGGGTGTCCTGACTTTC. Its protein product is CASTRPGGVLTF.

At least ten counts were recorded for this clonotype. V is TRBV28 and J is TRBJ2-1, with D possibly being TRBD1 (6 bases). Germline CDR1 is MDHEN and CDR2 is SYDVKM. Deletions cut 3 bases from V and 0 bases from J, with 24 bases between. The CDR3 runs to 20 residues. CDR3 DNA sequence: TGTGCCAGCAGTTTTTCTCTCGGGACATGGTTTAGGAGCTCCTACAATGAGCAGTTCTTC. Protein product: CASSFSLGTWFRSSYNEQFF.

This clonotype was detected many times. The chain has TRBV24-1 and TRBJ2-1; D may be TRBD1 (6 bases). In germline, CDR1 is KGHDR, CDR2 SFDVKD. V gave up 4 bases and J gave up 5 bases, with 17 bases separating them. The CDR3 has 16 amino acids. CDR3 in DNA: TGTGCCACCAGTGAGCAACAGGGATGGGGGAACAATGAGCAGTTCTTC. This gives the protein CATSEQQGWGNNEQFF.

This clonotype turned up a few times. This chain connects TRBV9 to TRBJ2-1, with D hard to call. CDR1 and CDR2 (germline): SGDLS, YYNGEE. Deletions cut 0 bases from V and 9 bases from J, with 10 bases between. This CDR3 spans 13 amino acids. The CDR3 nucleotides read TGTGCCAGCAGCGTAGCTTGGGATACTGAGCAGTTCTTC. It is translated as CASSVAWDTEQFF.

This clonotype was seen repeatedly, ten times or more. The chain combines TRBV10-3 with TRBJ2-5, with a tentative D call TRBD1 (6 bases). From germline, CDR1 is ENHRY and CDR2 SYGVKD. The CDR3 is 15 residues long. The V end was cut by 3 bases, the J end by 5 bases, with 16 bases between. CDR3 nucleotides: TGTGCCATCAGTGAAGGAGGACAGCTGGGGGAGACCCAGTACTTC. It specifies CAISEGGQLGETQYF.

This clonotype has a count of ten or more. The V and J genes are TRBV27 and TRBJ2-2; no reliable D call. The CDR3 runs 13 residues. The V gene's germline CDR1 is MNHEY and CDR2 SMNVEV (reference sequence). Trimming took off 2 bases at V and 5 bases at J, with 6 bases between the two ends. The CDR3 coding sequence is TGTGCCAGCAGTTTAGCCCGGACCGGGGAGCTGTTTTTT. Protein: CASSLARTGELFF.

This clonotype was seen repeatedly, ten times or more. The rearrangement joins TRBV7-2 to TRBJ1-1; a weak D match, TRBD1 (6 bases). Germline CDR1 SGHTA, CDR2 FQGNSA. CDR3 size: 12 residues. Between the trimmed V and J ends, which lost 6 bases and 7 bases, there was a span of 12 bases. The CDR3 region is CASSLRTVEAFF. The CDR3 region has the DNA TGTGCCAGCAGTCTCAGGACAGTTGAAGCTTTCTTT. Complete variable domain (other parts from reference TRBV7-2 and TRBJ1-1): GAGVSQSPSNKVTEKGKDVELRCDPISGHTALYWYRQSLGQGLEFLIYFQGNSAPDKSGLPSDRFSAERTGGSVSTLTIQRTQQEDSAVYLCASSLRTVEAFFGQGTRLTVV.

This clonotype was seen at least ten times. The chain is built from TRBV19 and TRBJ1-6; no definite D call. This CDR3 spans 13 amino acids. V gave up 3 bases and J gave up 10 bases, with 10 bases separating them. CDR1 is LNHDA, CDR2 SQIVND, per germline (reference sequence). The CDR3 DNA follows: TGTGCCAGTAGTATGGTGGAAAGCTCACCCCTCCACTTT. Translation gives CASSMVESSPLHF.

This clonotype was seen at least ten times. This chain links TRBV4-1 with TRBJ2-1, with 8 bases that match TRBD2. CDR1 and CDR2 (germline): MGHRA, YSYEKL. The junction had 14 bases not matched to a gene; V was cut back by 4 bases and J by 6 bases. The CDR3 extends over 17 amino acids. In nucleotides, the CDR3 is TGCGCCAGCAGCCCAGGCGCGGGGGGTGGCGCCAGCAATGAGCAGTTCTTC. It codes for CASSPGAGGGASNEQFF.